This entry lists 27 T cell receptor beta chains sequenced from one sample in a study of control samples from healthy donors and cancer patients. Sequencing was performed with immunoSEQ multiplex PCR; in TCRdb, only in-frame clones are kept and a portion is missing. The sample holds about 47,000 clones, 80% seen once. Sequencing input: blood. The origin of the receptors is a man aged 65 to 79 in good health.

This clone was counted a few times. The gene calls are TRBV5-4 and TRBJ2-2; perhaps TRBD2 as D (6 bases). Trimming removed 4 bases at V and 1 base at J, with 17 bases between. Germline V gene sequence: CDR1 SGHNT, CDR2 YYREEE (reference sequence). The CDR3 covers 17 residues. The CDR3 spells CASSPSGVRGNTGELFF. DNA for the CDR3: TGTGCCAGCAGCCCGAGTGGGGTGCGGGGGAACACCGGGGAGCTGTTTTTT.

The J gene is TRBJ1-2, the V gene TRBV15; no firm D call. Per germline, CDR1 LNHNV and CDR2 YYDKDF (reference sequence). V dropped 3 bases and J dropped 2 bases, with 10 bases sitting between them. The CDR3 is 14 amino acids. The CDR3 coding sequence is TGTGCCACCAGCAGGGCCGGGATCAACTATGGCTACACCTTC. Translated: CATSRAGINYGYTF.

On this clone: In the same sample, other DNA sequences code for this CDR3. The chain employs TRBV12-5 and TRBJ2-1, with 8 bases that match TRBD2. Trimming removed 5 bases from V and 0 bases from J; junction bases left unmatched: 12. In germline, CDR1 is LGHNT, CDR2 FRNRAP. This CDR3 comprises 18 residues. This CDR3 is CASGHPLDGGGSYNEQFF. The CDR3 nucleotides are TGTGCTAGTGGTCACCCCCTGGACGGGGGGGGCTCCTACAATGAGCAGTTCTTC.

This clone has just one count. CDR3 sequence: CSVFSGSETQYF. The CDR3, as DNA: TGCAGCGTTTTTTCAGGGTCAGAGACCCAGTACTTC. The chain joins TRBV29-1 to TRBJ2-5; possibly TRBD1 for D (5 bases). Trimming removed 5 bases from V and 4 bases from J, with 11 bases in between. The CDR3 covers 12 residues. In germline, CDR1 is SQVTM, CDR2 ANQGSEA.

In its sample, this clone was seen a few times. The chain combines TRBV3-1 (or the pseudogene TRBV3-2) with TRBJ1-1, with D unresolved. The germline V gene encodes CDR1 LGHDT and CDR2 YNNKEL (reference sequence). The CDR3 runs to 14 residues. Trimming removed 1 base from V and 1 base from J, with 7 bases in between. CDR3 amino acids: CASSQGPTNTEAFF. The DNA of the CDR3 is TGTGCCAGCAGCCAAGGTCCAACGAACACTGAAGCTTTCTTT.

V usage is TRBV4-2 and J usage is TRBJ2-5; no firm D call. CDR1 is LGHNA and CDR2 is YNFKEQ in the germline V gene. V lost 3 bases and J 5 bases, leaving 7 bases between the germline ends. This CDR3 has 12 amino acids. The CDR3 loop reads CASSQEGETQYF. CDR3 nucleotide sequence: TGTGCCAGCAGCCAGGAAGGGGAGACCCAGTACTTC.

V is TRBV5-1 and J is TRBJ2-1, with 8 nucleotides matching TRBD1. The V gene's germline CDR1 is SGHRS and CDR2 YFSETQ. This CDR3 has 16 amino acids. V lost 2 bases and J lost 6; bases outside the gene matches: 10. The DNA for the CDR3 is TGCGCCAGCAGCTTACAGGGGGAAGTAAATTTCAATGAGCAGTTCTTC. This encodes CASSLQGEVNFNEQFF. Looking up the rest from reference TRBV5-1 and TRBJ2-1 gives the full variable domain: KAGVTQTPRYLIKTRGQQVTLSCSPISGHRSVSWYQQTPGQGLQFLFEYFSETQRNKGNFPGRFSGRQFSNSRSEMNVSTLELGDSALYLCASSLQGEVNFNEQFFGPGTRLTVL.

The chain combines TRBV24-1 with TRBJ1-5, with D perhaps TRBD1 (6 bases). This CDR3 has 15 residues. Deletions cut 2 bases from V and 4 bases from J, with 11 bases between. Germline V gene lookup returns CDR1 KGHDR and CDR2 SFDVKD. CDR3 in amino acids: CATSDSRGGNQPQHF. The CDR3 bases are TGTGCCACCAGTGATTCCAGGGGAGGGAATCAGCCCCAGCATTTT.

The chain uses TRBV6-5 and TRBJ2-5, with D tentatively TRBD2 (5 bases). With 6 bases removed from V and 5 bases from J, the gap between germline ends came to 19 bases. CDR3 length: 15 residues. Germline V lookup: CDR1 MNHEY, CDR2 SVGAGI. Here the CDR3 reads CASSPQVTPGETQYF. For the CDR3, the DNA is TGTGCCAGCAGCCCGCAGGTCACACCGGGGGAGACCCAGTACTTC.

The chain joins TRBV10-1 to TRBJ2-5; 7 positions match TRBD1. The CDR3 contains 15 residues. Trimming at V came to 6 bases and at J to 2 bases, leaving 9 bases not matched to a gene. Germline V lookup: CDR1 WNHNN, CDR2 SYGVQD (reference sequence). The CDR3 reads CASSAGQAGQETQYF. The CDR3 DNA follows: TGCGCCAGCAGCGCTGGACAGGCCGGACAAGAGACCCAGTACTTC.

V is TRBV29-1 and J is TRBJ2-3, with 8 bases that match TRBD1. J lost 2 bases, V lost 1 base, and 2 bases had no gene match. This CDR3 is 14 amino acids long. The germline V gene has CDR1 SQVTM and CDR2 ANQGSEA. This CDR3 reads CSVEGRGLTDTQYF. CDR3 DNA sequence: TGCAGCGTTGAAGGCAGGGGGCTCACAGATACGCAGTATTTT.

The rearrangement uses TRBV20-1 and TRBJ2-5; 14 bases align to TRBD2. CDR1 is DFQATT and CDR2 is SNEGSKA in the germline V gene (reference sequence). This CDR3 contains 15 residues. V lost 3 bases and J lost 4; bases outside the gene matches: 4. CDR3: CSASKGLAGAETQYF. DNA of the CDR3: TGCAGTGCTAGTAAGGGACTAGCGGGAGCAGAGACCCAGTACTTC.

The chain joins TRBV19 to TRBJ2-7; unclear D gene. Deletions cut 7 bases from V and 2 bases from J, with 6 bases between. The germline V gene has CDR1 LNHDA and CDR2 SQIVND (reference sequence). The CDR3 length is 11 residues. The CDR3 is CASTDTYEQYF. Here the CDR3 DNA reads TGTGCCAGTACCGACACCTACGAGCAGTACTTC.

V and J are TRBV14 and TRBJ2-1; TRBD1 is a possible D gene (6 bases). The CDR3 covers 13 residues. The ends were cut back, 2 bases at V and 7 bases at J, with 9 bases in the middle. The germline V gene has CDR1 SGHDN and CDR2 FVKESK. The CDR3 region is CASSQQGFNEQFF. The CDR3 DNA is TGTGCCAGCAGCCAACAGGGGTTTAATGAGCAGTTCTTC.

The chain uses TRBV28 and TRBJ2-1, with TRBD2 matching over 7 bases. This CDR3 is built from 15 residues. Germline V gene lookup returns CDR1 MDHEN and CDR2 SYDVKM. With 1 base clipped from V and 3 bases from J, the junction kept 3 bases outside the gene matches. This CDR3 is CASSLFLADYNEQFF. The CDR3 bases are TGTGCCAGCAGTTTATTTCTAGCGGACTACAATGAGCAGTTCTTC. Full variable domain (missing parts from reference TRBV28 and TRBJ2-1): DVKVTQSSRYLVKRTGEKVFLECVQDMDHENMFWYRQDPGLGLRLIYFSYDVKMKEKGDIPEGYSVSREKKERFSLILESASTNQTSMYLCASSLFLADYNEQFFGPGTRLTVL.

This chain uses TRBV2 with TRBJ1-4; TRBD1 agrees at 8 bases. V dropped 5 bases and J dropped 2; count of bases not matched to a gene: 4. The CDR3 runs to 15 residues. CDR1 is SNHLY, CDR2 FYNNEI, per germline. CDR3 DNA sequence: TGTGCCAGCAGTTGGACAGGGTCGACTAATGAAAAACTGTTTTTT. Residues: CASSWTGSTNEKLFF.

This clone was observed a handful of times. The gene calls are TRBV12-3 or TRBV12-4 and TRBJ2-7, with D possibly TRBD2 on 5 matching bases. The CDR3 is made up of 13 amino acids. V was trimmed by 4 bases and J by 7 bases, leaving 14 bases between them. The CDR3 spells CASSWTGLGEQYF. CDR3 coding DNA: TGTGCCAGCAGTTGGACTGGGCTGGGGGAGCAGTACTTC.

This chain joins TRBV5-6 and TRBJ2-1; TRBD2 might be the D (5 bases). Germline V gene data show CDR1 as SGHDT and CDR2 as YYEEEE. The CDR3 covers 15 residues. The V end lost 0 bases, the J end lost 6 bases, and 13 bases lay between the germline ends. The CDR3 region is CASSLGVAEGNEQFF. The CDR3 bases are TGTGCCAGCAGCTTGGGGGTAGCAGAGGGCAATGAGCAGTTCTTC.

V and J are TRBV4-2 and TRBJ2-7, with 10 bases matching TRBD2. V shed 1 base and J 3 bases; nucleotides not matched to a gene: 6. The CDR3 contains 16 residues. Germline V lookup: CDR1 LGHNA, CDR2 YNFKEQ. CDR3 in DNA: TGTGCCAGCAGCCAAGTGGGAAGCGGGGGGGGCTACGAGCAGTACTTC. Translation: CASSQVGSGGGYEQYF.

V and J are TRBV7-9 and TRBJ1-4, with D maybe TRBD1 (5 bases). Germline V lookup: CDR1 SEHNR, CDR2 FQNEAQ (reference sequence). With 5 bases removed from V and 0 bases from J, the gap between germline ends came to 7 bases. The CDR3 spans 14 residues. The DNA of the CDR3 is TGTGCCAGCAGCCGGGGGGCAACTAATGAAAAACTGTTTTTT. As protein: CASSRGATNEKLFF. Looking up the rest from reference TRBV7-9 and TRBJ1-4 gives the full variable domain: DTGVSQNPRHKITKRGQNVTFRCDPISEHNRLYWYRQTLGQGPEFLTYFQNEAQLEKSRLLSDRFSAERPKGSFSTLEIQRTEQGDSAMYLCASSRGATNEKLFFGSGTQLSVL.

This clone occurred once. The junction and the germline gene differ at one end; a read error may be behind it. The chain combines TRBV2 with TRBJ2-3; 10 bases are shared with TRBD2. The germline CDR1 and CDR2 sequences are SNHLY and FYNNEI. This CDR3 region has 15 residues. CDR3 loop: CASREAGGPGDTQYF. The CDR3 DNA follows: TGTGCCAGCAGAGAAGCGGGGGGGCCGGGAGATACGCAGTATTTT.

This rearrangement joins TRBV28 to TRBJ1-1; the match to TRBD1 covers 9 bases. Germline CDR1 reads MDHEN; CDR2 reads SYDVKM. Trimming at V came to 3 bases and at J to 7 bases, leaving 3 bases not matched to a gene. The CDR3 is made up of 13 amino acids. The CDR3 here is CASSLGQGLEAFF. In nucleotides, the CDR3 is TGTGCCAGCAGTTTGGGACAGGGACTTGAAGCTTTCTTT.

This clone showed up just a few times. The gene calls are TRBV24-1 and TRBJ2-7; possible D gene TRBD1, 6 bases. Germline CDR1 and CDR2: KGHDR and SFDVKD. The CDR3 extends over 15 amino acids. Deletions cut 5 bases from V and 2 bases from J, with 15 bases between. The CDR3 nucleotides read TGTGCCACCAGTGGAGCCCGACAGGAAGCCTACGAGCAGTACTTC. Its translation is CATSGARQEAYEQYF.

For the CDR3, the DNA is TGTGCCAGCAGTTTATCGGGACTAGCGATGGATACGCAGTATTTT. It translates to CASSLSGLAMDTQYF. The chain is built from TRBV28 and TRBJ2-3; TRBD2 matches at 10 bases. Looked up from germline, CDR1 is MDHEN and CDR2 is SYDVKM. The CDR3 extends over 15 amino acids. Unmatched junction bases numbered 4, after V lost 1 base and J lost 6 bases.

The gene calls are TRBV5-1 and TRBJ2-5, with D maybe TRBD2 (5 bases). Germline assignment: CDR1 SGHRS and CDR2 YFSETQ. Trimming took 7 bases from V and 1 from J, leaving 8 bases between them. This CDR3 spans 12 amino acids. The CDR3 bases are TGCGCCAGCGGCGAGGGCCAAGAGACCCAGTACTTC. This encodes CASGEGQETQYF.

To note about this clone: A read error is possible here, since a much larger clone lies one base away. The CDR3 bases are TGTGCCAGCTCACAGGGGAGGGATCAGCCCCAGCATTTT. It yields the protein CASSQGRDQPQHF. This sequence joins TRBV18 and TRBJ1-5, with D possibly TRBD1 on 5 matching bases. Germline CDR1 and CDR2: KGHSH and LQKENI. V was shortened by 4 bases and J by 5 bases, with 9 bases between the two germline ends. This CDR3 spans 13 amino acids.

V usage is TRBV4-2 and J usage is TRBJ2-5, with 9 bases aligning to TRBD2. This CDR3 region has 18 residues. The V gene's germline CDR1 is LGHNA and CDR2 YNFKEQ. After removal of 1 base from V and 2 bases from J, the junction contained 11 bases not matched to a gene. The CDR3 DNA reads as TGTGCCAGCAGCCAAGTTAACGGGGGCGGGAGGGAACAAGAGACCCAGTACTTC. Amino acid sequence: CASSQVNGGGREQETQYF.